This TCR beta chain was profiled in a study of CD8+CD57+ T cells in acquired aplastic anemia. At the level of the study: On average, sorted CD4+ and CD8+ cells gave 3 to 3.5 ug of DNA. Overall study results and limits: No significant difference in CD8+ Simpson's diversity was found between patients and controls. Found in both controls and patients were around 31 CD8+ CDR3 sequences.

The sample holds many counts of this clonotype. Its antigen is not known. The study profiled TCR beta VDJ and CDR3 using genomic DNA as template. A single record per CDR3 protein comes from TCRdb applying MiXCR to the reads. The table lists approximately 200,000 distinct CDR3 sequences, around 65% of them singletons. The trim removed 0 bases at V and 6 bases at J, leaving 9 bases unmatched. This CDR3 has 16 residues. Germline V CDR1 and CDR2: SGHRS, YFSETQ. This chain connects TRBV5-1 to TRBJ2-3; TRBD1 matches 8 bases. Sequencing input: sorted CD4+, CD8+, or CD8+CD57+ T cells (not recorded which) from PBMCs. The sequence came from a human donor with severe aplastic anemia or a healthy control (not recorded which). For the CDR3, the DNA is TGCGCCAGCAGCTTGGAAGGCAGGGGGCCTAGGGATACGCAGTATTTT. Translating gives CASSLEGRGPRDTQYF.